The 4 T cell receptor beta chains below come from one sample, sequenced in a study of response to subunit inactivated influenza vaccine. TCRdb reprocessed the RT-PCR reads with MiXCR, giving one entry per CDR3 protein. The table shows about 310,000 distinct CDR3 sequences, with about a fifth occurring only once. The starting material was PBMCs from blood, obtained roughly 20 months after vaccination. These receptors were collected from a man aged 50 to 69 who received an inactivated influenza vaccine.

The chain recombines TRBV6-2 or TRBV6-3 with TRBJ2-7; 9 bases match TRBD2. The CDR3 covers 15 residues. Trimming removed 4 bases from V and 3 bases from J; junction bases left unmatched: 7. Germline assignment: CDR1 MNHEY and CDR2 SVGEGT. CDR3 sequence (DNA): TGTGCCAGCAGTTGGATTAGCGGGGGACTCTACGAGCAGTACTTC. The encoded protein is CASSWISGGLYEQYF.

This clonotype was counted many times. The CDR3 sequence: CSAIGETNEKLFF. The CDR3 region has the DNA TGCAGTGCTATAGGGGAAACTAATGAAAAACTGTTTTTT. The rearrangement uses TRBV20-1 and TRBJ1-4, with D perhaps TRBD1 (5 bases). The V gene lost 4 bases and the J gene lost 1 base, with 7 bases spanning the gap. The CDR3 consists of 13 residues. Germline V lookup: CDR1 DFQATT, CDR2 SNEGSKA (reference sequence).

The chain combines TRBV20-1 with TRBJ1-5; D ambiguous. V dropped 1 base and J dropped 2 bases, with 9 bases sitting between them. Germline V CDR1 and CDR2: DFQATT, SNEGSKA (reference sequence). The CDR3 runs to 14 residues. The CDR3 DNA reads TGCAGTGCTAGAGCCCGGACGGGCAATCAGCCCCAGCATTTT. Encoded protein: CSARARTGNQPQHF.

V is TRBV5-1 and J is TRBJ2-5; 10 nucleotides line up with TRBD1. The CDR3 has 17 amino acids. Germline assignment: CDR1 SGHRS and CDR2 YFSETQ. V lost 2 bases to trimming and J lost 5 bases; unmatched junction nucleotides: 12. The CDR3 spells CASSFSGTGVFSETQYF. The DNA for the CDR3 is TGCGCCAGCAGCTTCTCCGGGACAGGGGTTTTTTCTGAGACCCAGTACTTC.